This T cell receptor beta chain originates from a study of technical replicates of blood from a handful of donors. The assay was immunoSEQ multiplex PCR, and TCRdb's table has in-frame clones only and misses some. The sample comprises under 100,000 clones, about 96% of which are singletons, and under 0.4% rests with the top ten. The receptor was derived from a human donor in good health. The sample comprised T cells isolated from PBMCs.

CDR3 sequence (DNA): TGTGCCAGTAGTATAGGACAGGGGATCGCTGAAGCTTTCTTT. Translating gives CASSIGQGIAEAFF. The genes are TRBV19 and TRBJ1-1; 8 nucleotides line up with TRBD1. The germline V gene has CDR1 LNHDA and CDR2 SQIVND (reference sequence). J lost 6 bases, V lost 1 base, and 4 bases had no gene match. The CDR3 is 14 amino acids.